This TCR beta chain was recorded in a study of beta chain features in type 1 diabetes. Expressed TCRB transcripts got sequenced, as all isolated RNA was reverse transcribed. Sequencing was performed with immunoSEQ multiplex PCR; in TCRdb, only in-frame clones are kept and a portion is missing. Among over 40,000 clones, just over 50% were seen once, and the ten largest hold approximately 2%. Overall study findings and caveats: There were fewer insertions and more deletions at the VDJ junctions of type 1 diabetes patients.

This clone has a handful of counts. Its antigen is currently unknown. Sorting of CD4+ naive, central memory, regulatory and stem cell-like memory cells was performed via CD45RO/CCR7/CD25/CD127/CD95/CD27. The length of the CDR3 is 16 residues. V lost 0 bases to trimming and J lost 2 bases, with 14 bases between them. CDR1 and CDR2 (germline): LGHNA, YSLEER. The chain is built from TRBV4-3 and TRBJ2-7; TRBD2 might be the D (6 bases). The sequence derives from a woman between 18 and 30 years old in good health. Sequenced sample: Tregs from blood. Here the CDR3 DNA reads TGCGCCAGCAGCCAAGATCTGGCGGGAACCCCCTACGAGCAGTACTTC. Translation: CASSQDLAGTPYEQYF.